This T cell receptor (beta chain) originates from a study of shared clonotypes between healthy human individuals. Whole-study results and caveats: Expectations were that clonotype sharing among donors would be affected by sequencing depth.

Each PCR replicate from the sorted subsets contained about 200 ng DNA, which is roughly 33,000 T cell genomes. Method: immunoSEQ multiplex PCR; TCRdb's copy keeps in-frame clones and lacks some. The sample lists approximately 100,000 clones, approximately 70% occurring once. Comment on this clone: Its target is unknown.

V was shortened by 3 bases and J by 7 bases, with 13 bases between the two germline ends. Germline V CDR1 and CDR2: ENHRY, SYGVKD. There are 14 residues in the CDR3. The origin of this receptor is a woman in her 30s in good health. Sequenced material: memory CD8+ T cells sorted from blood. Subset: CD45RO+ cells pooled with CCR7-negative TemRA cells. The chain employs TRBV10-3 and TRBJ2-1, with D hard to call. The CDR3, as DNA: TGTGCCATCAGTGACCGCCGTCGGGTAAATGAGCAGTTCTTC. Translating gives CAISDRRRVNEQFF.